This entry lists 7 T cell receptor beta chains sequenced from one sample in a study of cytomegalovirus exposure and HLA in healthy donors. Both 60 Vbeta primers and 13 Jbeta primers went into the PCR. The table came from immunoSEQ multiplex PCR; TCRdb's copy has only in-frame clones and leaves some out. The data hold 150,000 to 200,000 clones, with 65% to 85% observed a single time. Input material: PBMCs. The source is a young woman in good health and CMV-seronegative.

The chain employs TRBV9 and TRBJ2-1; perhaps TRBD1 as D (6 bases). Trimming shortened V by 4 bases and J by 5 bases, and 13 bases separated the two germline ends. The CDR3 is 14 amino acids. From germline, CDR1 is SGDLS and CDR2 YYNGEE. DNA of the CDR3: TGTGCCAGCAGCACGAACAGGGTCGACAATGAGCAGTTCTTC. The encoded protein is CASSTNRVDNEQFF.

The chain couples TRBV7-9 to TRBJ1-5; D is uncertain. The CDR3 is made up of 14 amino acids. The germline gives CDR1 SEHNR, CDR2 FQNEAQ (reference sequence). V was shortened by 2 bases and J by 0 bases, with 5 bases between the two germline ends. CDR3 nucleotide sequence: TGTGCCAGCAGCTTAATCGGTAGCAATCAGCCCCAGCATTTT. Translation: CASSLIGSNQPQHF.

This clone was found a few times. CDR3 nucleotides: TGTGCCACCAGCAGAGACATCCAAGAGACCCAGTACTTC. This gives the protein CATSRDIQETQYF. This sequence joins TRBV15 and TRBJ2-5; no firm D call. The V and J ends lost 0 bases and 1 base respectively, with 3 bases between them. The CDR3 has 13 amino acids. CDR1 and CDR2 (germline): LNHNV, YYDKDF (reference sequence).

The chain combines TRBV7-2 with TRBJ2-5, with D hard to call. From germline, CDR1 is SGHTA and CDR2 FQGNSA. This CDR3 is 13 amino acids long. Trimming took 1 base from V and 4 from J, leaving 7 bases between them. The CDR3 sequence is CASSLVRRETQYF. CDR3 DNA sequence: TGTGCCAGCAGCTTAGTTCGTCGAGAGACCCAGTACTTC.

V gene TRBV29-1 combines with J gene TRBJ1-1; 7 positions agree with TRBD1. The V gene's germline CDR1 is SQVTM and CDR2 ANQGSEA. With 7 bases clipped from V and 0 bases from J, the junction kept 5 bases outside the gene matches. This CDR3 region has 13 residues. CDR3 in DNA: TGCAGCGCAAGCGGACAGGTGAACACTGAAGCTTTCTTT. Amino acid sequence: CSASGQVNTEAFF.

The chain combines TRBV6-1 with TRBJ1-2; 9 nucleotides agree with TRBD1. CDR3 length: 17 amino acids. Trimming took 1 base from V and 2 from J; bases not matched to a gene: 8. Germline V gene sequence: CDR1 MNHNS, CDR2 SASEGT. The CDR3, as DNA: TGTGCCAGCAGTGAAGTTTTTATCGGACAGGGGAACTATGGCTACACCTTC. This codes for CASSEVFIGQGNYGYTF.

The chain combines TRBV28 with TRBJ1-5, with TRBD1 as a possible D gene (5 bases). Trimming removed 7 bases from V and 7 bases from J, with 17 bases in between. The CDR3 loop spans 14 amino acids. Germline CDR1 is MDHEN and CDR2 is SYDVKM. CDR3 amino acids: CASIRTGGVQPQHF. The CDR3 region has the DNA TGTGCCAGCATCCGCACAGGCGGAGTGCAGCCCCAGCATTTT.